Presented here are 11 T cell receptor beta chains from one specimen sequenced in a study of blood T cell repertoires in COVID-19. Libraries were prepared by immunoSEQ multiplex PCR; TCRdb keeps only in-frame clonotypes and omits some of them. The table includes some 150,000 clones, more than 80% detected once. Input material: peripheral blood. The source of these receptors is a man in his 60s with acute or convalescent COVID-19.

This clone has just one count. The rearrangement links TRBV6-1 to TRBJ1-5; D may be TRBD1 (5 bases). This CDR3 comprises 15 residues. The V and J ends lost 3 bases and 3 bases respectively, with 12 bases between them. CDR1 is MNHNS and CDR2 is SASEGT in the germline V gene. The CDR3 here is CASSDRQYTNQPQHF. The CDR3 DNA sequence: TGTGCCAGCAGTGACCGACAGTACACCAATCAGCCCCAGCATTTT.

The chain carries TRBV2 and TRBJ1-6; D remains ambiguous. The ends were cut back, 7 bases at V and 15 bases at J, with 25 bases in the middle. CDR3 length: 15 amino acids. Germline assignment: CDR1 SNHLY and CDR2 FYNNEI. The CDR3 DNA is TGTGCCAGCAATCGCGAGGAGACGGCGGTCGGTAGCCTCCACTTT. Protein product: CASNREETAVGSLHF.

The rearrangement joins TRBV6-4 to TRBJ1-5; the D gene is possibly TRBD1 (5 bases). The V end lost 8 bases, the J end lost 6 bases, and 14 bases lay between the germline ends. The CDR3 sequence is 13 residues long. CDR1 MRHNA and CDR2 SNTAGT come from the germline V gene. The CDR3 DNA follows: TGTGCCAGCGGAATAGGGGCCGGTCAGCCCCAGCATTTT. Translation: CASGIGAGQPQHF.

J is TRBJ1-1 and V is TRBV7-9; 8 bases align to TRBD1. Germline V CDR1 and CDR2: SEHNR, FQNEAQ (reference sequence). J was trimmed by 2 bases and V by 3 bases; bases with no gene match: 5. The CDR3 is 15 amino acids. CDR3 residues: CASSFTGTGNTEAFF. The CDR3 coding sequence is TGTGCCAGCAGCTTTACCGGGACAGGCAACACTGAAGCTTTCTTT.

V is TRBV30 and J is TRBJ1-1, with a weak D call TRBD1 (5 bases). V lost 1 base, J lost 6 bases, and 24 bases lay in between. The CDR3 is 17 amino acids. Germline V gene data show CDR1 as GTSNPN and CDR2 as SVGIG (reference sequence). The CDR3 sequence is CAWSDFILPTAGPEAFF. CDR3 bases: TGTGCCTGGAGTGACTTTATCTTACCCACGGCGGGGCCTGAAGCTTTCTTT.

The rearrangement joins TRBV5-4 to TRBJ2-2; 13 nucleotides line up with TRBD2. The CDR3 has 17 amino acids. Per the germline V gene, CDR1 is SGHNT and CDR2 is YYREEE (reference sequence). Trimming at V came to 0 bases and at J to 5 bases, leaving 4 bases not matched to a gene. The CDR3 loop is CASSLGGLAGDTGELFF. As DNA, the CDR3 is TGTGCCAGCAGCTTGGGTGGACTAGCGGGGGATACCGGGGAGCTGTTTTTT.

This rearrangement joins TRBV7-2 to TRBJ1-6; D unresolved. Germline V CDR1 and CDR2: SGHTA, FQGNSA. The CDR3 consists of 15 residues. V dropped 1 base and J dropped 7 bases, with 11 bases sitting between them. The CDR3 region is CASSLGTRRNSPLHF. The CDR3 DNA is TGTGCCAGCAGCTTAGGCACCCGCAGGAATTCACCCCTCCACTTT.

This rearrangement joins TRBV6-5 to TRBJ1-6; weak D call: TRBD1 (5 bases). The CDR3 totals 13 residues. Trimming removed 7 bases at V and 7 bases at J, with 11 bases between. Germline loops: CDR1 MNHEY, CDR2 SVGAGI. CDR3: CASTRALNSPLHF. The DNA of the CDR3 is TGTGCCAGCACCAGGGCCTTAAATTCACCCCTCCACTTT.

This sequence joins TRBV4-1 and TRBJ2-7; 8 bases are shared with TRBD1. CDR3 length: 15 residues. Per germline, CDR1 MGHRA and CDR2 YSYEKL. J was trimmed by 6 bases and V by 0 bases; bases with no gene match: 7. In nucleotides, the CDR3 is TGCGCCAGCAGCCAAGATGGGCAGGGGGCTCGCGAGCAGTACTTC. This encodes CASSQDGQGAREQYF.

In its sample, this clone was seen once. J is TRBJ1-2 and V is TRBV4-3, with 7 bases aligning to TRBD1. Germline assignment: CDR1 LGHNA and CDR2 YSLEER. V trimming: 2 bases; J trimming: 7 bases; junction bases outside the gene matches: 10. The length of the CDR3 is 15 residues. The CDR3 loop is CASSQSGTGVGGYTF. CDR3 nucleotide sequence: TGCGCCAGCAGCCAATCGGGTACAGGGGTTGGTGGCTACACCTTC.

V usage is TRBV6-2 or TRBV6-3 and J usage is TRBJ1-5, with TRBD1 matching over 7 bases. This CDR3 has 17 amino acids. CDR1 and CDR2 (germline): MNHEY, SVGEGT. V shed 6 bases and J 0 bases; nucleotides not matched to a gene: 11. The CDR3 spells CASSPPIGGNSNQPQHF. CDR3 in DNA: TGTGCCAGCAGCCCTCCCATAGGGGGCAATAGCAATCAGCCCCAGCATTTT.